Below are 28 T cell receptor beta chains sequenced from a single sample in a study of blood T cells in healthy people across ages. The authors ran a second PCR of 7 to 11 cycles using a sample-barcoded 5' primer and a J-beta primer mix. TCRdb independently ran MiXCR on the 5' RACE reads; one entry per CDR3 protein. The table has roughly 1.5 million distinct CDR3 sequences, 35% to 45% seen once. The sequencing input was blood. These receptors were obtained from a woman under 30 in good health.

This chain links TRBV20-1 with TRBJ2-7; 12 nucleotides match TRBD2. Germline-derived CDR1 and CDR2 are DFQATT and SNEGSKA (reference sequence). The CDR3 has 13 amino acids. V lost 8 bases and J lost 3; bases outside the gene matches: 5. CDR3 amino acids: CSPLTSGSYEQYF. CDR3 DNA sequence: TGCAGTCCTCTGACTAGCGGGAGCTACGAGCAGTACTTC.

This clonotype was detected only a few times. V usage is TRBV6-5 and J usage is TRBJ1-2; no clear D. V was trimmed by 1 base and J by 0 bases, leaving 12 bases between them. CDR1 is MNHEY and CDR2 is SVGAGI in the germline V gene. This CDR3 region has 16 residues. CDR3 sequence reads: CASSYLTVLSNYGYTF. In DNA, the CDR3 is TGTGCCAGCAGTTACTTGACGGTCCTCTCTAACTATGGCTACACCTTC.

The CDR3 nucleotides are TGTGCCAGCAGTAACCGGGACAGGCCGCTGGAGGGCTACACCTTC. Translation: CASSNRDRPLEGYTF. The chain is built from TRBV27 and TRBJ1-2, with 8 bases aligning to TRBD1. Losses at the gene ends were 5 bases for V and 8 bases for J; bases not matched to a gene: 13. The CDR3 is made up of 15 amino acids. Germline CDR1 MNHEY, CDR2 SMNVEV (reference sequence).

This clonotype occurred a few times. The rearrangement joins TRBV27 to TRBJ2-5, with 7 bases aligning to TRBD1. The J call may not be correct, given that the DNA end is closer to TRBJ2-7. CDR1 MNHEY and CDR2 SMNVEV come from the germline V gene (reference sequence). The CDR3 runs to 15 residues. Written as DNA, the CDR3 is TGTGCCAGCAGCCATTTAGGACAGGTTACCTACGAGCAGTACTTC. Protein product: CASSHLGQVTYEQYF.

The rearrangement uses TRBV7-2 and TRBJ2-3; 10 bases are a match to TRBD2. The length of the CDR3 is 17 residues. Germline V lookup: CDR1 SGHTA, CDR2 FQGNSA. Trimming took 0 bases from V and 5 from J; bases not matched to a gene: 8. In nucleotides, the CDR3 is TGTGCCAGCAGCTTAGCTCCAGCGGGGGGGCCAAGAGATACGCAGTATTTT. As protein: CASSLAPAGGPRDTQYF.

The chain couples TRBV6-6 to TRBJ2-1, with 11 bases that match TRBD2. V lost 6 bases, J lost 8 bases, and 9 bases stayed unmatched. This CDR3 has 15 residues. The germline gives CDR1 MNHNY, CDR2 SVGAGI (reference sequence). CDR3 loop: CASRDSGRASDEQFF. CDR3 coding DNA: TGTGCCAGCAGGGATAGCGGGAGGGCCTCGGATGAGCAGTTCTTC.

This clonotype was counted between two and nine times. This chain links TRBV3-1 with TRBJ1-2, with a possible D match to TRBD1 (6 bases). CDR3 size: 15 residues. V was trimmed by 3 bases and J by 3 bases, leaving 14 bases between them. The V gene's germline CDR1 is LGHDT and CDR2 YNNKEL (reference sequence). CDR3 amino acids: CASSHRLTGHYGYTF. CDR3 DNA: TGTGCCAGCAGCCACAGGCTCACAGGGCACTATGGCTACACCTTC.

The V and J genes are TRBV29-1 and TRBJ2-2; tentative D call: TRBD1 (5 bases). Per the germline V gene, CDR1 is SQVTM and CDR2 is ANQGSEA. This CDR3 spans 12 amino acids. Trimming left V 6 bases short and J 5 bases short, with 10 bases between. CDR3 coding DNA: TGCAGCGTGACAGAAGGAACCGGGGAGCTGTTTTTT. Amino acids: CSVTEGTGELFF.

This clonotype has a handful of counts. The chain joins TRBV12-3 or TRBV12-4 to TRBJ2-1; D tentatively reads TRBD1 or TRBD2 (6 bases each). Between the trimmed V and J ends, which lost 0 bases and 0 bases, there was a span of 12 bases. The CDR3 contains 17 residues. Written as DNA, the CDR3 is TGTGCCAGCAGTTTAGCGGGGGGCCTGAGCTCCTACAATGAGCAGTTCTTC. It codes for CASSLAGGLSSYNEQFF.

The chain links TRBV27 to TRBJ2-7, with 11 bases identical to TRBD2. The CDR3 covers 15 residues. The germline V gene encodes CDR1 MNHEY and CDR2 SMNVEV (reference sequence). Trimming cost V 4 bases and J 0 bases; bases outside gene matches: 2. The CDR3, as DNA: TGTGCCAGCAGTTCTAGCGGGGGGCCCTCCTACGAGCAGTACTTC. It encodes CASSSSGGPSYEQYF.

V and J are TRBV5-5 and TRBJ2-7, with D uncertain. Germline V gene lookup returns CDR1 SGHKS and CDR2 YYEKEE (reference sequence). This CDR3 is 16 amino acids long. Trimming took 0 bases from V and 0 from J, leaving 13 bases between them. The CDR3 coding sequence is TGTGCCAGCAGCTTGGGGCTTTTAAGGCCCTCCTACGAGCAGTACTTC. This encodes CASSLGLLRPSYEQYF.

This clonotype was seen more than once but under ten times. This rearrangement joins TRBV10-3 to TRBJ2-5; no definite D call. Germline lookup yields CDR1 ENHRY and CDR2 SYGVKD. The length of the CDR3 is 13 residues. The V end was cut by 5 bases, the J end by 2 bases, with 9 bases between. Here the CDR3 reads CAISPSGQETQYF. The CDR3, as DNA: TGTGCCATCAGTCCGTCCGGTCAAGAGACCCAGTACTTC.

This clonotype has just a few counts. This chain links TRBV2 with TRBJ1-4, with D tentatively TRBD1 (6 bases). Germline assignment: CDR1 SNHLY and CDR2 FYNNEI. V was shortened by 6 bases and J by 7 bases, with 18 bases between the two germline ends. CDR3 size: 15 residues. The chain's CDR3 is CASSVSGAGGEKLFF. CDR3 nucleotide sequence: TGTGCCAGCAGCGTGTCAGGGGCCGGTGGTGAAAAACTGTTTTTT.

The chain recombines TRBV5-1 with TRBJ2-5; 7 nucleotides align to TRBD1. Germline V gene sequence: CDR1 SGHRS, CDR2 YFSETQ. The CDR3 is 14 residues long. V lost 2 bases and J lost 3; bases outside the gene matches: 4. CDR3 in DNA: TGCGCCAGCAGCTTACAGGGGAAGGAAGAGACCCAGTACTTC. Protein product: CASSLQGKEETQYF.

The chain has TRBV4-3 and TRBJ2-3, with TRBD1 matching over 7 bases. Germline-derived CDR1 and CDR2 are LGHNA and YSLEER. The CDR3 is 16 amino acids. V lost 0 bases and J lost 5; bases outside the gene matches: 8. CDR3 in amino acids: CASSQDFGQVIDTQYF. CDR3 nucleotides: TGCGCCAGCAGCCAAGATTTCGGACAGGTAATAGATACGCAGTATTTT.

This clonotype was seen a few times. The V and J genes are TRBV11-2 and TRBJ2-1, with a weak D call TRBD2 (5 bases). The germline V gene has CDR1 SGHAT and CDR2 FQNNGV. V shed 6 bases and J shed 8 bases, with 14 bases lying between them. This CDR3 has 13 residues. CDR3: CASSYQWGDEQFF. Written as DNA, the CDR3 is TGTGCCAGCAGTTACCAATGGGGAGATGAGCAGTTCTTC.

This chain joins TRBV7-2 and TRBJ2-3; D not resolved. Germline CDR1 and CDR2: SGHTA and FQGNSA. This CDR3 is 11 amino acids long. The ends were cut back, 1 base at V and 11 bases at J, with 7 bases in the middle. CDR3 in DNA: TGTGCCAGCAGCTTAGATGGAGTGCAGTATTTT. Residues: CASSLDGVQYF.

This clonotype appeared a few times. The chain is built from TRBV20-1 and TRBJ2-1; tentative D call: TRBD2 (5 bases). Looked up from germline, CDR1 is DFQATT and CDR2 is SNEGSKA (reference sequence). This CDR3 region has 14 residues. The germline V and J ends were trimmed by 6 bases and 9 bases, with 21 bases remaining between them. CDR3 bases: TGCAGTGCCCCAACCACTAGAGGGATGGTTGAGCAGTTCTTC. Translation gives CSAPTTRGMVEQFF.

This clonotype has more than one count but fewer than ten. The rearrangement uses TRBV12-3 or TRBV12-4 and TRBJ2-5, with 8 nucleotides matching TRBD2. V lost 2 bases to trimming and J lost 5 bases; unmatched junction nucleotides: 10. The CDR3 covers 16 residues. The CDR3 coding sequence is TGTGCCAGCAGTTTATCCGGGACTAGTCTTAGGGAGACCCAGTACTTC. Residues: CASSLSGTSLRETQYF.

The rearrangement joins TRBV6-6 to TRBJ2-5; 9 nucleotides line up with TRBD2. CDR3 length: 15 residues. Germline V gene lookup returns CDR1 MNHNY and CDR2 SVGAGI (reference sequence). The V and J ends lost 2 bases and 3 bases, in that order; junction bases with no gene match: 4. CDR3 amino acids: CASSYILAGEETQYF. CDR3 DNA: TGTGCCAGCAGTTACATTTTAGCGGGGGAAGAGACCCAGTACTTC.

V usage is TRBV7-9 and J usage is TRBJ2-4; D may be TRBD1 (7 bases). CDR3 length: 13 amino acids. Per germline, CDR1 SEHNR and CDR2 FQNEAQ (reference sequence). The V end lost 5 bases, the J end lost 5 bases, and 10 bases lay between the germline ends. CDR3 in DNA: TGTGCCAGCAGCCAGGGGGGAGAAAACATTCAGTACTTC. The encoded protein is CASSQGGENIQYF. Supplemented by reference TRBV7-9 and TRBJ2-4, the full variable domain reads DTGVSQNPRHKITKRGQNVTFRCDPISEHNRLYWYRQTLGQGPEFLTYFQNEAQLEKSRLLSDRFSAERPKGSFSTLEIQRTEQGDSAMYLCASSQGGENIQYFGAGTRLSVL.

With regard to this clonotype: A much larger clone sits a single nucleotide away, making a read error possible. The chain is built from TRBV12-3 or TRBV12-4 and TRBJ2-7, with D unresolved. The CDR3 sequence is 14 residues long. The CDR3 sequence: CASSPQQNSYEKYF. The CDR3 DNA reads TGTGCCAGCAGCCCCCAGCAGAACTCCTACGAGAAGTACTTC.

The chain joins TRBV5-1 to TRBJ1-5; D is ambiguous. The germline V and J ends were trimmed by 4 bases and 7 bases, with 12 bases remaining between them. The CDR3 is made up of 13 amino acids. The germline V gene encodes CDR1 SGHRS and CDR2 YFSETQ. The CDR3 DNA follows: TGCGCCAGCAGCCAGCAGCCGGAACAGCCCCAGCATTTT. Its protein is CASSQQPEQPQHF. The complete variable domain, with remaining parts taken from reference TRBV5-1 and TRBJ1-5, reads KAGVTQTPRYLIKTRGQQVTLSCSPISGHRSVSWYQQTPGQGLQFLFEYFSETQRNKGNFPGRFSGRQFSNSRSEMNVSTLELGDSALYLCASSQQPEQPQHFGDGTRLSIL.

The genes are TRBV12-3 or TRBV12-4 and TRBJ1-5; weak D call: TRBD1 (5 bases). Trimming removed 4 bases at V and 0 bases at J, with 19 bases between. CDR3 length: 18 amino acids. The DNA for the CDR3 is TGTGCCAGCAGTTGGGGGGGGTGGAGGACGGATAGCAATCAGCCCCAGCATTTT. As protein: CASSWGGWRTDSNQPQHF.

The chain uses TRBV7-3 and TRBJ2-1; no clear D. The germline V and J ends were trimmed by 2 bases and 8 bases, with 13 bases remaining between them. The CDR3 length is 14 residues. Germline values: CDR1 SGHTA, CDR2 FQGTGA. The CDR3 spells CASSLRASLDEQFF. CDR3 bases: TGTGCCAGCAGCTTACGGGCTAGTCTCGATGAGCAGTTCTTC.

For this clonotype: A much larger clone is a single base away; this may be a read error. The chain couples TRBV29-1 to TRBJ2-1; 13 bases line up with TRBD2. This CDR3 has 15 amino acids. CDR1 and CDR2 from the germline V gene are SQVTM and ANQGSEA. The CDR3 nucleotides read TGCAGCGTTGATGGCGGACTAGCGGGAGCGGTTGAGCGGTTCTTC. This codes for CSVDGGLAGAVERFF.

The rearrangement joins TRBV20-1 to TRBJ2-1, with D uncertain. Germline values: CDR1 DFQATT, CDR2 SNEGSKA (reference sequence). V was shortened by 2 bases and J by 7 bases, with 6 bases between the two germline ends. The CDR3 runs to 11 residues. This CDR3 reads CSARLPNEQFF. The CDR3 DNA sequence: TGCAGTGCTAGACTCCCAAATGAGCAGTTCTTC.

The sample holds a few counts of this clonotype. The genes are TRBV20-1 and TRBJ2-1; 11 nucleotides agree with TRBD2. The CDR3 spans 14 residues. Germline trimming cut 5 bases from V and 7 bases from J; bases unmatched to any gene: 7. The germline CDR1 and CDR2 sequences are DFQATT and SNEGSKA (reference sequence). The DNA for the CDR3 is TGCAGTGCTGTCCGACTAGCGGGGAGTAATGAGCAGTTCTTC. Encoded protein: CSAVRLAGSNEQFF.